Sequencing of this TCR beta chain was carried out in a study of beta chain features in type 1 diabetes (dated by TCRdb to 2016 to 2019). Regarding the complete study: No differences in mean age, gender distribution, total cell number or subset yield were found between patients and healthy donors. A total of roughly 100 million sorted cells were examined across all samples, and a strong correlation was observed between cell number per subset and RNA yield. The study compared the TCRB repertoires of sorted circulating CD4+ T cell subsets in recently diagnosed type 1 diabetes patients with those in matched healthy donors. Regulatory and stem cell-like memory subsets were obtained from only 8 patients and about eight healthy donors, while naive and central memory subsets were obtained from all 28 donors. Overall study results and their limits: HLA sub-analyses involved small numbers of individuals, so any influence of HLA type on TCRB rearrangement remained unresolved. In all four CD4+ subsets, TCRB CDR3 length was moderately but significantly shorter in type 1 diabetes patients. Because cDNA was sequenced instead of genomic DNA, activated cells with high expression could be over-represented, although the groups did not differ in activation or CD3 levels. Fewer insertions and more nucleotide deletions at VDJ recombination sites were observed in patients with type 1 diabetes, implying thymic rearrangement abnormalities. Shorter templates might be favored by PCR, yet because patient and control samples were amplified and corrected together, any such skew would affect both groups equally. Naive, central memory and regulatory TCRB repertoires appeared to be more similar among patients than among healthy donors.

The germline ends are 12 bases apart after V is trimmed by 6 bases and J by 4 bases. Including the terminal cysteine and phenylalanine, the CDR3 comprises 14 residues. Just the 42-base CDR3 DNA is kept, in frame starting at base 1. The germline V gene specifies ENHRY as CDR1 and SYGVKD as CDR2. Turning to this clone: Its antigen remains unidentified. No much larger clonotype is one base removed from it; base qualities were not supplied.

Each donor gave one peripheral blood draw, approximately 110 mL on average, collected into heparinised tubes. A BD FACSAria II and a panel including CD45RO, CCR7, CD25, CD127, CD95 and CD27 were used to sort naive, central memory, regulatory and stem cell-like memory CD4+ T cells. All sorted populations exceeded 98% purity. PBMCs were isolated immediately by Lymphoprep density gradient centrifugation and stained directly without culture. So that batch effects would be minimized, each experiment stained and sorted samples in pairs, pairing one healthy donor with one patient. The High Capacity cDNA Reverse Transcription Kit was used to reverse transcribe all of the isolated RNA, meaning that expressed TCRB transcripts were what got sequenced. Deep immunoSEQ sequencing was performed on naive, central memory and regulatory T cell samples, with an average of roughly 3.5 million total reads per sample. Sorted cells were lysed in RLT buffer and RNA was extracted with DNase-treated RNeasy Micro or Mini kits, depending on cell number. Each cell subset was processed on its own to prevent cross-contamination, while patient and healthy donor samples were processed together. The immunoSEQ multiplex PCR was used to amplify TCRB sequences from cDNA, generating 87-bp fragments that spanned the CDR3 region. Sequencing of the amplicons was performed on the Illumina HiSeq platform. The authors processed their data as follows. Synthetic template baselines were used to correct PCR bias computationally, reads within Hamming distance 2 were collapsed together, and singletons that could not be merged were discarded. Reads were aligned against IMGT so that V, D and J genes, CDR3 length and insertions or deletions at six rearrangement sites could be assigned. Within each subset, clonotype counts were normalized to sorted cell number, after which true diversity and Gini coefficients were computed with the tcR R package. Repertoire sharing was quantified using the overlap coefficient calculated on TCRB nucleotide sequences. Out-of-frame TCRB sequences from naive cells were analyzed to stand in for the pre-selection repertoire. The table was pulled from immuneACCESS by TCRdb, which kept in-frame rearrangements only. Such tables lose some clones; where checked, under half of the loss comes from unresolved V genes, and the rest has no known cause. D and trimming come from the DNA, and the V and J calls and clone size come from that table. The sample contains hundreds of thousands of clones, 14% to 15% of them found a single time. 0.015% to 0.019% of the sample lies in the top ten.

The source material was naive CD4+ T cells from blood. The cell subset or site label, as the study defines it: true naive CD4+ T cells. This chain joins TRBV10-3 to TRBJ2-2; TRBD2 is a weak D gene call, 6 bases matching. The TCR was taken from a man aged 18 to 30 with type 1 diabetes. This receptor has the CDR3 CAISAEGLTGELFF. The nucleotides are TGTGCCATCAGCGCCGAGGGACTCACCGGGGAGCTGTTTTTT.